These 32 T cell receptor beta chains were all obtained from the same sample, sequenced in a study of blood T cell repertoires in COVID-19. Profiling relied on immunoSEQ multiplex PCR, and the TCRdb table lists in-frame clones only, not all of them. The sample shows fewer than 500,000 clones, roughly 90% of them seen only once. The sequenced sample was PBMCs or T cells enriched from blood (not recorded which). The receptor set was obtained from a woman aged 25 to 39 with acute COVID-19.

V gene TRBV12-5 combines with J gene TRBJ2-3, with 7 bases aligning to TRBD2. This CDR3 spans 17 amino acids. V trimming: 0 bases; J trimming: 4 bases; junction bases outside the gene matches: 10. CDR1 is LGHNT and CDR2 is FRNRAP in the germline V gene. The CDR3 loop is CASGLVAGLRAPDTQYF. CDR3 in DNA: TGTGCTAGTGGTTTGGTAGCGGGACTCCGGGCCCCAGATACGCAGTATTTT.

This clone was seen a single time. Written as DNA, the CDR3 is TGTGCCGCCCGGGGTACCAACGGAAATTCACCCCTCCACTTT. This gives the protein CAARGTNGNSPLHF. This rearrangement joins TRBV6-5 to TRBJ1-6, with D unresolved. This CDR3 contains 14 residues. Germline V CDR1 and CDR2: MNHEY, SVGAGI. V was trimmed by 11 bases and J by 7 bases, leaving 18 bases between them.

The gene calls are TRBV7-8 and TRBJ2-7, with 9 bases lining up with TRBD2. The germline V gene has CDR1 SGHVS and CDR2 FQNEAQ. The V and J ends lost 6 bases and 2 bases, in that order; junction bases with no gene match: 8. The CDR3 is 15 residues long. The CDR3 here is CASSFGSGGTYEQYF. The CDR3 bases are TGTGCCAGCAGTTTCGGTAGCGGGGGCACCTACGAGCAGTACTTC.

The chain combines TRBV5-1 with TRBJ1-1; 7 bases map to TRBD1. Trimming took 0 bases from V and 7 from J; bases not matched to a gene: 6. Germline loops: CDR1 SGHRS, CDR2 YFSETQ. This CDR3 is built from 14 residues. This chain's CDR3 is CASSLGDREREAFF. The CDR3 DNA reads TGCGCCAGCAGCTTGGGGGACAGAGAACGTGAAGCTTTCTTT.

This clone was seen only a few times. The chain combines TRBV5-1 with TRBJ2-7, with 10 positions matching TRBD2. Germline assignment: CDR1 SGHRS and CDR2 YFSETQ. The CDR3 has 17 amino acids. The junction had 8 bases not matched to a gene; V was cut back by 0 bases and J by 2 bases. CDR3 bases: TGCGCCAGCAGCTTGGGGTTAGCGGGGGGACCCACCTACGAGCAGTACTTC. Residues: CASSLGLAGGPTYEQYF.

This clone turned up a few times. The chain recombines TRBV10-3 with TRBJ2-3; tentative D call: TRBD2 (6 bases). V was shortened by 10 bases and J by 0 bases, with 17 bases between the two germline ends. The length of the CDR3 is 15 residues. CDR1 ENHRY and CDR2 SYGVKD come from the germline V gene. Here the CDR3 reads CATSRGTGSTDTQYF. CDR3 nucleotide sequence: TGTGCCACCTCCAGAGGGACTGGTAGCACAGATACGCAGTATTTT.

The chain joins TRBV19 to TRBJ1-1; D is possibly TRBD1 (5 bases). This CDR3 is built from 14 residues. V was trimmed by 11 bases and J by 1 base, leaving 17 bases between them. CDR1 and CDR2 (germline): LNHDA, SQIVND (reference sequence). The CDR3 region has the DNA TGTGCCTCGCAACATGGGGGGAAGAACACTGAAGCTTTCTTT. The encoded protein is CASQHGGKNTEAFF. Using reference TRBV19 and TRBJ1-1 for the parts outside the CDR3, the full variable domain is DGGITQSPKYLFRKEGQNVTLSCEQNLNHDAMYWYRQDPGQGLRLIYYSQIVNDFQKGDIAEGYSVSREKKESFPLTVTSAQKNPTAFYLCASQHGGKNTEAFFGQGTRLTVV.

The chain has TRBV18 and TRBJ1-1, with 8 bases matching TRBD1. This CDR3 region has 15 residues. The V gene end was trimmed by 2 bases and the J gene end by 12 bases; junction bases not matched to a gene: 14. Per germline, CDR1 KGHSH and CDR2 LQKENI. The DNA of the CDR3 is TGTGCCAGCTCACCATTGCCAACTGGACAGGGTCTAACTTTCTTT. This sequence encodes CASSPLPTGQGLTFF.

The chain recombines TRBV24-1 with TRBJ2-2; D not certain. Germline CDR1 is KGHDR and CDR2 is SFDVKD. The CDR3 length is 13 residues. The germline V and J ends were trimmed by 4 bases and 8 bases, with 10 bases remaining between them. The CDR3 DNA is TGTGCCACCAGTGACCCCAAGAGGGGGGAGCTGTTTTTT. The encoded protein is CATSDPKRGELFF.

The rearrangement uses TRBV5-1 and TRBJ1-5; D unclear. Germline values: CDR1 SGHRS, CDR2 YFSETQ. CDR3 length: 15 amino acids. V was pared by 1 base and J by 1 base, with 9 bases between. CDR3: CASSLLGDSNQPQHF. The CDR3 DNA sequence: TGCGCCAGCAGCTTGTTGGGAGACAGCAATCAGCCCCAGCATTTT.

V gene TRBV7-8 combines with J gene TRBJ1-5; tentatively, D is TRBD1 (5 bases). CDR3 length: 14 residues. With 3 bases removed from V and 6 bases from J, the gap between germline ends came to 12 bases. Germline V CDR1 and CDR2: SGHVS, FQNEAQ. The CDR3 loop reads CASSFEGVAQPQHF. The CDR3, as DNA: TGTGCCAGCAGCTTCGAAGGGGTGGCTCAGCCCCAGCATTTT.

V and J are TRBV13 and TRBJ2-1; 7 nucleotides line up with TRBD2. After removal of 7 bases from V and 8 bases from J, the junction contained 11 bases not matched to a gene. Germline lookup yields CDR1 PRHDT and CDR2 FYEKMQ (reference sequence). The CDR3 sequence is 14 residues long. In DNA, the CDR3 is TGTGCCAGCATCCAAGGGAGGGGTGCGGATGAGCAGTTCTTC. Protein sequence: CASIQGRGADEQFF.

This clone has a handful of counts. The sample holds other DNA sequences that translate to the same CDR3. The chain links TRBV18 to TRBJ1-1; D ambiguous. The V and J ends lost 2 bases and 1 base respectively, with 5 bases between them. This CDR3 has 13 amino acids. Germline-derived CDR1 and CDR2 are KGHSH and LQKENI. The CDR3, as DNA: TGTGCCAGCTCACCAGCGGGGAACACTGAAGCTTTCTTT. The encoded protein is CASSPAGNTEAFF.

The V and J genes are TRBV30 and TRBJ2-7; D might be TRBD2 (5 bases). CDR1 is GTSNPN and CDR2 is SVGIG in the germline V gene (reference sequence). V lost 0 bases and J lost 2, with 11 bases in between. This CDR3 region has 14 residues. In DNA, the CDR3 is TGTGCCTGGAGTGTCGCCAGCGGTCCCTACGAGCAGTACTTC. Translation: CAWSVASGPYEQYF.

The chain uses TRBV5-8 and TRBJ2-6, with D perhaps TRBD1 (5 bases). Trimming stripped 4 bases from V and 0 bases from J, with 11 bases between. Germline lookup yields CDR1 SGHTS and CDR2 YDEGEE. There are 16 residues in the CDR3. The CDR3 protein is CASSRFQGSGANVLTF. The CDR3 nucleotides read TGTGCCAGCAGCCGGTTCCAGGGCTCTGGGGCCAACGTCCTGACTTTC. Complete variable domain (other parts from reference TRBV5-8 and TRBJ2-6): EAGVTQSPTHLIKTRGQQATLRCSPISGHTSVYWYQQALGLGLQFLLWYDEGEERNRGNFPPRFSGRQFPNYSSELNVNALELEDSALYLCASSRFQGSGANVLTFGAGSRLTVL.

V usage is TRBV5-1 and J usage is TRBJ2-7; the match to TRBD2 covers 10 bases. With V trimmed by 4 bases and J by 0 bases, 4 bases remained unmatched. In germline, CDR1 is SGHRS, CDR2 YFSETQ. The length of the CDR3 is 15 residues. The CDR3 here is CASSTLAGVSYEQYF. In DNA, the CDR3 is TGCGCCAGCAGCACCCTAGCGGGGGTCTCCTACGAGCAGTACTTC.

V and J are TRBV24-1 and TRBJ1-1; D may be TRBD1 (5 bases). From germline, CDR1 is KGHDR and CDR2 SFDVKD. This CDR3 has 14 residues. The V end was cut by 7 bases, the J end by 3 bases, with 14 bases between. CDR3 DNA: TGTGCCACCAGCGGGGGACTTGGGGACACTGAAGCTTTCTTT. It codes for CATSGGLGDTEAFF.

This chain joins TRBV9 and TRBJ1-2; 11 nucleotides agree with TRBD1. The trim removed 4 bases at V and 7 bases at J, leaving 6 bases unmatched. CDR1 and CDR2 from the germline V gene are SGDLS and YYNGEE. The CDR3 totals 14 residues. The CDR3 here is CASSPGQGAGGYTF. As DNA, the CDR3 is TGTGCCAGCAGCCCAGGACAGGGGGCGGGTGGCTACACCTTC.

This rearrangement joins TRBV5-5 to TRBJ2-7; TRBD1 matches 9 bases. The CDR3 is 17 residues long. The V segment lost 4 bases and the J segment 6 bases; nucleotides outside the gene matches: 17. Germline-derived CDR1 and CDR2 are SGHKS and YYEKEE (reference sequence). CDR3 sequence: CASSKNQAGQGSTEQYF. CDR3 in DNA: TGTGCCAGCAGCAAAAACCAGGCGGGACAGGGCAGTACCGAGCAGTACTTC.

There are a few counts of this clone. This chain uses TRBV27 with TRBJ2-7; maybe TRBD2 (5 bases). Trimming shortened V by 2 bases and J by 7 bases, and 12 bases separated the two germline ends. The CDR3 is 13 amino acids. Germline loops: CDR1 MNHEY, CDR2 SMNVEV (reference sequence). CDR3 sequence: CASSLGLPSEQYF. CDR3 sequence (DNA): TGTGCCAGCAGTTTAGGACTCCCGTCTGAGCAGTACTTC.

The chain uses TRBV5-4 and TRBJ1-1; D uncertain. Germline CDR1 SGHNT, CDR2 YYREEE (reference sequence). V shed 4 bases and J shed 2 bases, with 12 bases lying between them. CDR3 length: 14 amino acids. Here the CDR3 DNA reads TGTGCCAGCAGCGGTGTGGAGGGAAACACTGAAGCTTTCTTT. Its translation is CASSGVEGNTEAFF.

Points on this clone: One junction end does not reproduce the germline sequence, and a read error may be involved. The rearrangement uses TRBV18 and TRBJ2-2, with a tentative D call TRBD1 (5 bases). The CDR3 extends over 16 amino acids. CDR1 and CDR2 (germline): KGHSH, LQKENI. CDR3 in amino acids: CASSSSLGLNAGELFF. CDR3 DNA: TGTGCCAGCTCCTCTTCGTTGGGGCTGAACGCCGGGGAGCTGTTTTTT.

This clone is a singleton in its sample. This CDR3 is also generated by other DNA sequences in the sample. The V and J genes are TRBV6-5 and TRBJ1-5; the D gene is possibly TRBD1 (5 bases). The V end was cut by 0 bases, the J end by 1 base, with 10 bases between. The CDR3 sequence is 16 residues long. Per germline, CDR1 MNHEY and CDR2 SVGAGI. The CDR3 spells CASSYSGQSSNQPQHF. CDR3 in DNA: TGTGCCAGCAGTTACTCAGGACAATCAAGCAATCAGCCCCAGCATTTT.

V is TRBV5-1 and J is TRBJ2-3, with 15 bases fitting TRBD2. CDR1 and CDR2 (germline): SGHRS, YFSETQ. The CDR3 sequence is 16 residues long. V shed 4 bases, J shed 5 bases, and the junction held 5 bases outside the gene matches. The CDR3 nucleotides are TGCGCCAGCAGCCCGCGGACTAGCGGGGGGGGAGATACGCAGTATTTT. This sequence encodes CASSPRTSGGGDTQYF. The full variable domain, with the rest looked up from reference TRBV5-1 and TRBJ2-3, is KAGVTQTPRYLIKTRGQQVTLSCSPISGHRSVSWYQQTPGQGLQFLFEYFSETQRNKGNFPGRFSGRQFSNSRSEMNVSTLELGDSALYLCASSPRTSGGGDTQYFGPGTRLTVL.

The rearrangement joins TRBV10-3 to TRBJ1-5; D is undetermined. This CDR3 spans 13 amino acids. V was cut by 5 bases and J by 5 bases, with 10 bases left in between. Germline V gene lookup returns CDR1 ENHRY and CDR2 SYGVKD. DNA of the CDR3: TGTGCCATCAGTCACCAGGCGTATCAGCCCCAGCATTTT. This codes for CAISHQAYQPQHF.

V gene TRBV7-2 combines with J gene TRBJ1-3; a possible D gene is TRBD1 (6 bases). The CDR3 has 15 residues. V was pared by 1 base and J by 2 bases, with 9 bases between. CDR1 and CDR2 from the germline V gene are SGHTA and FQGNSA. CDR3 nucleotide sequence: TGTGCCAGCAGCTTAGATGGGACAACTGGAAACACCATATATTTT. Translated: CASSLDGTTGNTIYF.

The chain joins TRBV30 to TRBJ2-7; tentatively, D is TRBD2 (5 bases). Per the germline V gene, CDR1 is GTSNPN and CDR2 is SVGIG (reference sequence). V was trimmed by 2 bases and J by 3 bases, leaving 8 bases between them. There are 12 residues in the CDR3. Here the CDR3 DNA reads TGTGCCTGGAGTAAAGGACTCTACGAGCAGTACTTC. Translating gives CAWSKGLYEQYF. The complete variable domain, with remaining parts taken from reference TRBV30 and TRBJ2-7, reads SQTIHQWPATLVQPVGSPLSLECTVEGTSNPNLYWYRQAAGRGLQLLFYSVGIGQISSEVPQNLSASRPQDRQFILSSKKLLLSDSGFYLCAWSKGLYEQYFGPGTRLTVT.

The rearrangement uses TRBV15 and TRBJ2-3; D possibly corresponds to TRBD1 (6 bases). CDR3 length: 15 residues. Trimming took 8 bases from V and 3 from J, leaving 18 bases between them. Per the germline V gene, CDR1 is LNHNV and CDR2 is YYDKDF (reference sequence). The CDR3 nucleotides read TGTGCCACCTCCCAGGGGAATTTGTTGACAGATACGCAGTATTTT. It specifies CATSQGNLLTDTQYF.

This chain joins TRBV10-1 and TRBJ2-5; 7 bases are a match to TRBD2. The CDR3 has 14 amino acids. With V trimmed by 4 bases and J by 5 bases, 7 bases remained unmatched. Germline CDR1 is WNHNN and CDR2 is SYGVQD (reference sequence). CDR3 nucleotides: TGCGCCAGCAGTGGAGGAGGGGAGGGGGAGACCCAGTACTTC. Encoded protein: CASSGGGEGETQYF.

The V and J genes are TRBV11-2 and TRBJ1-3; D possibly corresponds to TRBD1 (6 bases). Between the trimmed V and J ends, which lost 3 bases and 9 bases, there was a span of 18 bases. The CDR3 has 15 residues. Germline-derived CDR1 and CDR2 are SGHAT and FQNNGV. This CDR3 is CASSLDSSPWGTIYF. The CDR3 DNA reads as TGTGCCAGCAGCTTGGACAGCTCGCCGTGGGGCACCATATATTTT. Full variable domain (remainder filled in from reference TRBV11-2 and TRBJ1-3): EAGVAQSPRYKIIEKRQSVAFWCNPISGHATLYWYQQILGQGPKLLIQFQNNGVVDDSQLPKDRFSAERLKGVDSTLKIQPAKLEDSAVYLCASSLDSSPWGTIYFGEGSWLTVV.

As concerns this clone: Other DNA variants within this sample encode the same CDR3. J is TRBJ2-2 and V is TRBV9, with 7 bases identical to TRBD2. Germline-derived CDR1 and CDR2 are SGDLS and YYNGEE. CDR3 length: 15 residues. Trimming cost V 2 bases and J 2 bases; bases outside gene matches: 3. CDR3 DNA: TGTGCCAGCAGCGTTTGGGGGGGAAACACCGGGGAGCTGTTTTTT. Amino acid sequence: CASSVWGGNTGELFF.

The chain combines TRBV10-1 with TRBJ2-7, with D possibly TRBD1 on 6 matching bases. The germline V gene has CDR1 WNHNN and CDR2 SYGVQD (reference sequence). V was pared by 5 bases and J by 3 bases, with 8 bases between. The CDR3 contains 12 residues. DNA for the CDR3: TGCGCCAGCAGTCAACAGGGCTACGAGCAGTACTTC. Translation gives CASSQQGYEQYF.